This T cell receptor (beta chain) appears in the sequencing data of a study of control samples from healthy donors and cancer patients. Clones were sequenced by immunoSEQ multiplex PCR, and TCRdb holds only the in-frame ones, with some missing. The sample includes tens of thousands of clones, approximately 80% of them seen just once. Trimming shortened V by 7 bases and J by 0 bases, and 7 bases separated the two germline ends. This CDR3 comprises 13 residues. Germline-derived CDR1 and CDR2 are LNHNV and YYDKDF (reference sequence). Sequencing was performed on blood. The receptor was isolated from a man in his forties or fifties in good health. The chain recombines TRBV15 with TRBJ2-1; no clear D gene. The CDR3 DNA follows: TGTGCCACCATGCTTAGCTCCTACAATGAGCAGTTCTTC. Translated, it gives CATMLSSYNEQFF.